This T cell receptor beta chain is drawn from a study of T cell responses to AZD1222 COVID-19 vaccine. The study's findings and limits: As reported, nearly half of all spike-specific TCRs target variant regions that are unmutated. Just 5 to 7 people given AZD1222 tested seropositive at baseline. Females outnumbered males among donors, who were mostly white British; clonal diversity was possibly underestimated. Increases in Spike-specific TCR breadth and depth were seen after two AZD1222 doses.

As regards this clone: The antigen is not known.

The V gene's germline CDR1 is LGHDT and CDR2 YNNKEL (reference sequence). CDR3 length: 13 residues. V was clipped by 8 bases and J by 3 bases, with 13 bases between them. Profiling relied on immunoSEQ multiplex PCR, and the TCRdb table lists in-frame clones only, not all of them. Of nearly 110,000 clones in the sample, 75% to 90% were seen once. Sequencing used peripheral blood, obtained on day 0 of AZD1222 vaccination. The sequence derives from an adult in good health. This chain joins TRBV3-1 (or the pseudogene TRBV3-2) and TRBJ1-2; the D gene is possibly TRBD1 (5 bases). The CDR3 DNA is TGTGCCAGCGGGCGGGGCAGAGACTATGGCTACACCTTC. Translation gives CASGRGRDYGYTF.